One and the same sample provided the 21 T cell receptor beta chains below, sequenced in a study of T cell repertoires in cytomegalovirus infection. TCRdb re-called the reads with MiXCR, one entry per CDR3 protein. The table has 200,000 to 300,000 distinct CDR3 sequences, roughly 6.5% seen once; the top ten hold under 7%. Sequencing input: PBMCs. All receptors come from a human donor in good health (CMV status not recorded). Some clones in this sample may be carry-over from other donors' samples.

This clonotype was counted at least ten times. The rearrangement links TRBV19 to TRBJ2-5; D is ambiguous. The CDR3 loop spans 14 amino acids. Germline V gives CDR1 LNHDA, CDR2 SQIVND (reference sequence). Trimming removed 2 bases from V and 0 bases from J, with 7 bases in between. The CDR3 region has the DNA TGTGCCAGTAGTATAAGTACGTACCAAGAGACCCAGTACTTC. Protein sequence: CASSISTYQETQYF.

This clonotype was seen at least ten times. CDR3: CATSDPGPTSGGEASYNEQFF. The CDR3, as DNA: TGTGCCACCAGTGATCCGGGACCGACTAGCGGGGGGGAAGCCTCCTACAATGAGCAGTTCTTC. This chain uses TRBV24-1 with TRBJ2-1; 14 bases map to TRBD2. V gave up 3 bases and J gave up 0 bases; unmatched junction bases: 12. The CDR3 covers 21 residues. Germline loops: CDR1 KGHDR, CDR2 SFDVKD.

This clonotype occurred many times. The V gene is TRBV19, the J gene TRBJ1-1; perhaps TRBD1 as D (5 bases). This CDR3 has 13 amino acids. Germline CDR1 LNHDA, CDR2 SQIVND (reference sequence). V shed 8 bases and J shed 0 bases, with 10 bases lying between them. CDR3 region: CASRPGLNTEAFF. CDR3 DNA sequence: TGTGCCAGTCGCCCAGGGTTGAACACTGAAGCTTTCTTT.

This clonotype was observed many times. The chain joins TRBV12-3 or TRBV12-4 to TRBJ2-1; D gene unclear. V was shortened by 2 bases and J by 4 bases, with 15 bases between the two germline ends. The CDR3 has 16 residues. The CDR3 protein is CASSLQAGTLYNEQFF. In nucleotides, the CDR3 is TGTGCCAGCAGTTTACAGGCCGGCACATTATACAATGAGCAGTTCTTC.

This clonotype was detected ten times or more. Germline is not matched at one junction end, which may reflect a read error. This chain uses TRBV15 with TRBJ2-1; 7 positions match TRBD2. Germline assignment: CDR1 LNHNV and CDR2 YYDKDF (reference sequence). CDR3 length: 14 amino acids. The CDR3 loop reads CATSGERGYNEQFF. The CDR3 region has the DNA TGTGCCACCAGCGGAGAGCGGGGCTACAATGAGCAGTTCTTC.

This clonotype came up many times. The chain has TRBV6-2 or TRBV6-3 and TRBJ2-3; the D gene is possibly TRBD1 (5 bases). Trimming removed 0 bases from V and 2 bases from J, with 12 bases in between. Germline V gene lookup returns CDR1 MNHEY and CDR2 SVGEGT. The CDR3 is made up of 16 amino acids. CDR3 region: CASSYSGAPLTDTQYF. For the CDR3, the DNA is TGTGCCAGCAGTTACTCAGGGGCTCCCCTCACAGATACGCAGTATTTT.

This clonotype occurred many times. The J gene is TRBJ2-1, the V gene TRBV6-2 or TRBV6-3; 11 positions match TRBD2. The CDR3 contains 15 residues. The V and J ends lost 4 bases and 6 bases, in that order; junction bases with no gene match: 5. CDR1 is MNHEY and CDR2 is SVGEGT in the germline V gene. The CDR3 bases are TGTGCCAGCAGTTTACTAGCGGGGGACATCAATGAGCAGTTCTTC. Translated: CASSLLAGDINEQFF.

This clonotype showed up just a few times. The rearrangement uses TRBV29-1 and TRBJ2-1, with D tentatively TRBD1 (6 bases). Germline assignment: CDR1 SQVTM and CDR2 ANQGSEA. The CDR3 sequence is 13 residues long. V lost 3 bases, J lost 7 bases, and 13 bases lay in between. CDR3 region: CSVDWSRGNEQFF. The CDR3 bases are TGCAGCGTTGACTGGTCCAGGGGTAATGAGCAGTTCTTC.

For the CDR3, the DNA is TGTGCCAGCAGTTTATGGGCGGGGGTTTACGGACCCCTCCACTTT. It specifies CASSLWAGVYGPLHF. This chain links TRBV28 with TRBJ1-6; perhaps TRBD1 as D (5 bases). Trimming removed 0 bases from V and 12 bases from J, with 15 bases in between. Germline assignment: CDR1 MDHEN and CDR2 SYDVKM. The CDR3 covers 15 residues.

This clonotype was detected only a few times. This sequence joins TRBV7-2 and TRBJ1-1, with D tentatively TRBD1 (6 bases). V lost 5 bases and J 3 bases, leaving 16 bases between the germline ends. CDR3 length: 15 residues. In germline, CDR1 is SGHTA, CDR2 FQGNSA. The CDR3, as DNA: TGTGCCAGCAGCCCTCAGAGGGGGGGGTACACTGAAGCTTTCTTT. This codes for CASSPQRGGYTEAFF.

This clonotype was observed many times. The chain combines TRBV7-2 with TRBJ2-7, with a weak D call TRBD1 (5 bases). The CDR3 is made up of 15 amino acids. The V gene's germline CDR1 is SGHTA and CDR2 FQGNSA. V lost 2 bases to trimming and J lost 0 bases, with 11 bases between them. CDR3 in amino acids: CASSLNQGSSYEQYF. The CDR3 DNA follows: TGTGCCAGCAGCTTAAACCAGGGTTCCTCCTACGAGCAGTACTTC.

The chain employs TRBV7-3 and TRBJ2-1; tentative D call: TRBD2 (9 bases). The CDR3 is 16 residues long. V was pared by 5 bases and J by 4 bases, with 18 bases between. Germline CDR1 reads SGHTA; CDR2 reads FQGTGA. The CDR3 DNA sequence: TGTGCCAGCAGCCCAGGGGGCGGGGGGGCGTACAATGAGCAGTTCTTC. Its translation: CASSPGGGGAYNEQFF.

This clonotype came up many times. This chain links TRBV4-2 with TRBJ2-1; 13 positions match TRBD2. The junction had 5 bases not matched to a gene; V was cut back by 3 bases and J by 6 bases. This CDR3 is 16 amino acids long. CDR1 is LGHNA, CDR2 YNFKEQ, per germline. CDR3 bases: TGTGCCAGCAGCCACTCTGGGACTAGCGGGGCCAATGAGCAGTTCTTC. Translation: CASSHSGTSGANEQFF.

This clonotype was picked up many times. The V gene is TRBV7-6, the J gene TRBJ1-2, with 8 positions matching TRBD1. Per germline, CDR1 SGHVS and CDR2 FNYEAQ. The CDR3 runs 16 residues. With V trimmed by 5 bases and J by 5 bases, 13 bases remained unmatched. CDR3 sequence: CASSLDPGGNYYGYTF. CDR3 DNA sequence: TGTGCCAGCAGCCTTGACCCAGGGGGCAACTATTATGGCTACACCTTC.

Ten or more counts support this clonotype. The rearrangement uses TRBV12-3 or TRBV12-4 and TRBJ1-1; no definite D call. V lost 10 bases and J lost 0, with 12 bases in between. The CDR3 spans 13 residues. CDR3 in DNA: TGTGCCACCCGAGGGATTCTGAACACTGAAGCTTTCTTT. It is translated as CATRGILNTEAFF.

At least ten counts were recorded for this clonotype. The chain joins TRBV30 to TRBJ1-4; D remains ambiguous. Between the trimmed V and J ends, which lost 1 base and 8 bases, there was a span of 11 bases. The CDR3 contains 13 residues. Germline-derived CDR1 and CDR2 are GTSNPN and SVGIG (reference sequence). CDR3 in DNA: TGTGCCTGGAGTGAACAGCGTGGCGAAAAACTGTTTTTT. Its translation: CAWSEQRGEKLFF.

This clonotype was observed many times. V is TRBV10-3 and J is TRBJ2-6; perhaps TRBD2 as D (6 bases). This CDR3 is built from 15 residues. The V gene's germline CDR1 is ENHRY and CDR2 SYGVKD. Trimming shortened V by 4 bases and J by 4 bases, and 11 bases separated the two germline ends. The CDR3 sequence is CAISAGGTGANVLTF. The CDR3 DNA reads as TGTGCCATCAGTGCGGGCGGGACGGGGGCCAACGTCCTGACTTTC.

This clonotype was recorded many times. The CDR3 nucleotides read TGTGCCAGCAGCTTAGCGGGGGACAGGGTCATGGATACGCAGTATTTT. Its protein is CASSLAGDRVMDTQYF. The chain employs TRBV7-2 and TRBJ2-3; 9 positions agree with TRBD1. The length of the CDR3 is 16 residues. Trimming removed 0 bases from V and 6 bases from J; junction bases left unmatched: 7. The germline CDR1 and CDR2 sequences are SGHTA and FQGNSA.

This clonotype appeared many times. CDR3 loop: CASRVDRNTEAFF. The CDR3 DNA reads as TGTGCCAGCAGAGTAGACAGGAACACTGAAGCTTTCTTT. This chain connects TRBV7-2 to TRBJ1-1, with D possibly being TRBD1 (5 bases). The CDR3 runs 13 residues. In germline, CDR1 is SGHTA, CDR2 FQGNSA. Trimming removed 6 bases at V and 1 base at J, with 9 bases between. The variable domain in full, completed from reference TRBV7-2 and TRBJ1-1, reads GAGVSQSPSNKVTEKGKDVELRCDPISGHTALYWYRQSLGQGLEFLIYFQGNSAPDKSGLPSDRFSAERTGGSVSTLTIQRTQQEDSAVYLCASRVDRNTEAFFGQGTRLTVV.

V gene TRBV7-9 combines with J gene TRBJ2-1; TRBD2 matches 8 bases. CDR3 length: 13 residues. In germline, CDR1 is SEHNR, CDR2 FQNEAQ (reference sequence). With 3 bases clipped from V and 9 bases from J, the junction kept 4 bases outside the gene matches. The CDR3 DNA sequence: TGTGCCAGCAGCTTCGGGGGGGGTAGTGAGCAGTTCTTC. It codes for CASSFGGGSEQFF.

This clonotype was detected many times. The chain combines TRBV5-1 with TRBJ2-5, with a possible D match to TRBD2 (5 bases). Trimming cost V 0 bases and J 4 bases, with 13 bases left between them. This CDR3 is 15 amino acids long. Germline loops: CDR1 SGHRS, CDR2 YFSETQ. CDR3 nucleotides: TGCGCCAGCAGCTTGGACAGCGGTAGTACAGAGACCCAGTACTTC. This translates into CASSLDSGSTETQYF. Full variable domain (missing parts from reference TRBV5-1 and TRBJ2-5): KAGVTQTPRYLIKTRGQQVTLSCSPISGHRSVSWYQQTPGQGLQFLFEYFSETQRNKGNFPGRFSGRQFSNSRSEMNVSTLELGDSALYLCASSLDSGSTETQYFGPGTRLLVL.